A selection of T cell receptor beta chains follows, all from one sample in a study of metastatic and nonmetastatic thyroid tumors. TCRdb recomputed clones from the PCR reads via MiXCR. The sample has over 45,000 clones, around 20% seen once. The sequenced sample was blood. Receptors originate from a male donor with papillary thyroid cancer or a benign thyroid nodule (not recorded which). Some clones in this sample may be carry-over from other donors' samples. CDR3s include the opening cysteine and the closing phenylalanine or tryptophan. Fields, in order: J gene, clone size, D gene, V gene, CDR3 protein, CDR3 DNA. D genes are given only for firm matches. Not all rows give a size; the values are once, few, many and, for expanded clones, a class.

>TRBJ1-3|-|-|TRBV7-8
CASSLGTSSGNTIYF
TGTGCCAGCAGCCTCGGAACGAGCTCTGGAAACACCATATATTTT
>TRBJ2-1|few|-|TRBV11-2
CASSHSEGFLFDEQFF
TGTGCCAGCAGCCACTCAGAGGGGTTTTTGTTTGATGAGCAGTTCTTC
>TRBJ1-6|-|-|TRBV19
CASGKGPVNSPLHF
TGTGCCAGTGGGAAAGGACCGGTCAATTCACCCCTCCACTTT
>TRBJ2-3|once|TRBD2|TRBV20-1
CGASSPGGNPSIDTQYF
TGCGGTGCTAGTTCTCCGGGGGGGAACCCTAGCATAGATACGCAGTATTTT
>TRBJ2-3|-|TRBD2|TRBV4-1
CASSQVAGASTDTQYF
TGCGCCAGCAGCCAAGTAGCGGGGGCTAGCACAGATACGCAGTATTTT
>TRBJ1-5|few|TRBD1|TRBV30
CAWSTGVGNQPQHF
TGTGCCTGGAGTACAGGGGTTGGCAATCAGCCCCAGCATTTT
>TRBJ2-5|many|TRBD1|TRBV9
CASSVRGGEGETQYF
TGTGCCAGCAGCGTTCGAGGGGGCGAAGGAGAGACCCAGTACTTC
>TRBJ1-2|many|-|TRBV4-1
CASSPTGAGGYTF
TGCGCCAGCAGTCCAACGGGGGCAGGTGGCTACACCTTC
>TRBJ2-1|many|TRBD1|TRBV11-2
CASSSMGQGGQFF
TGTGCCAGCAGCAGTATGGGACAGGGGGGGCAGTTCTTC
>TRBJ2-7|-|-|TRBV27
CASSPKISVVHEHYF
TGTGCCAGCAGTCCTAAGATCAGCGTGGTCCACGAGCATTACTTC
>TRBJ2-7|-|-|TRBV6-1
CATRGACAYEQYF
TGTGCCACCCGAGGGGCGTGCGCCTACGAGCAGTACTTC
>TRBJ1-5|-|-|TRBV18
CASSPNNPTSNQPQHF
TGTGCCAGCTCACCCAACAACCCAACGTCCAATCAGCCCCAGCATTTT
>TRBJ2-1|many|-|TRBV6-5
CASSYLRRSLSPEFF
TGTGCCAGCAGTTATCTTCGTCGTTCACTATCTCCGGAATTCTTC
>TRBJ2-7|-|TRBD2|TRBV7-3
CASSFGGSAYEQYF
TGTGCCAGCAGCTTCGGCGGGAGCGCTTACGAGCAGTACTTC
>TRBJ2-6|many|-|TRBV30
CACVQGSWANVLTF
TGTGCCTGCGTACAGGGCTCATGGGCCAACGTCCTGACTTTC
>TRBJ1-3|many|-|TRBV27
CASSYTVPTLGNTIYF
TGTGCCAGCAGTTACACCGTGCCTACTCTCGGAAACACCATATATTTT
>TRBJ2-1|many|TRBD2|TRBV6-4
CASSPEAGAGNEQFF
TGTGCCAGCTCCCCGGAGGCGGGAGCAGGGAATGAGCAGTTCTTC
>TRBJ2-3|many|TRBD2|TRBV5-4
CASSLELAGGPDTQYF
TGTGCCAGCAGCCTGGAGCTAGCGGGAGGGCCAGATACGCAGTATTTT
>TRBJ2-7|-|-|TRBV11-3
CASSSGARVNEQYF
TGTGCCAGCAGCTCAGGGGCCAGGGTTAACGAGCAGTACTTC
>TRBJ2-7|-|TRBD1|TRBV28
CASSQTGYEQHF
TGTGCCAGCAGTCAGACAGGGTACGAGCAGCACTTC
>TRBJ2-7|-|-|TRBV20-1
CSARGESDYDQYF
TGCAGTGCTAGAGGGGAATCGGACTACGATCAGTACTTC
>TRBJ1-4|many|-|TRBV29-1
CSVDMDEKLFF
TGCAGCGTTGATATGGATGAAAAACTGTTTTTT
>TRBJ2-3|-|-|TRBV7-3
CASSLVRGCTDMQYF
TGTGCCAGCAGCTTGGTCCGGGGATGCACAGATATGCAGTATTTT
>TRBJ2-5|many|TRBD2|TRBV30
CASTNHGRETQYF
TGTGCCTCCACTAACCACGGGAGGGAGACCCAGTACTTC
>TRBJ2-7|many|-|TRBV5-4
CASSYSMNPYEQYF
TGTGCCAGCAGCTACAGTATGAATCCCTACGAGCAGTACTTC
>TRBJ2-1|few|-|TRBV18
CASSPSTGNYNEQFF
TGTGCCAGCTCACCTTCCACAGGGAACTACAATGAGCAGTTCTTC
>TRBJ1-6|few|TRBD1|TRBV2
CASRTTQDREPLHF
TGTGCCAGCAGGACCACTCAAGACAGGGAACCCCTCCACTTT
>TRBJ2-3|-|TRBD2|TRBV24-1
CATSDWTSVGTDTQYF
TGTGCCACCAGTGATTGGACTAGCGTTGGCACAGATACGCAGTATTTT
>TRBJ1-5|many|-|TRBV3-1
CASSQGRRNQPQHF
TGTGCCAGCAGCCAGGGGAGGCGCAATCAGCCCCAGCATTTT
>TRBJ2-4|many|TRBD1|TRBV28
CASSQPQRDSKNIQYF
TGTGCCAGCAGCCAACCCCAACGGGACAGCAAAAACATTCAGTACTTC
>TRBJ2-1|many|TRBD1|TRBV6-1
CASSAQGAGQFF
TGTGCCAGCAGTGCCCAGGGGGCAGGGCAGTTCTTC
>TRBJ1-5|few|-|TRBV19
CASRKGTSNQPQHF
TGTGCCAGTAGAAAGGGGACTAGCAATCAGCCCCAGCATTTT
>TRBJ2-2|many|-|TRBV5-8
CASSDRDRFGRELFF
TGTGCCAGCAGCGACCGGGACCGCTTCGGCAGGGAGCTGTTTTTT
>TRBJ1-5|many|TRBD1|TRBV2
CASGGRQGHQPQHF
TGTGCCAGCGGAGGTAGACAGGGGCATCAGCCCCAGCATTTT
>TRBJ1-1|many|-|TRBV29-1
CSVAASFSTEAFF
TGCAGCGTTGCGGCATCCTTTAGCACTGAAGCTTTCTTT